This T cell receptor beta chain is drawn from a study of cytomegalovirus exposure and HLA in healthy donors. This CDR3 comprises 14 residues. The germline V and J ends were trimmed by 5 bases and 5 bases, with 15 bases remaining between them. The germline V gene has CDR1 SGHTA and CDR2 FQGNSA. This clone was observed a few times. The study ran its PCR with 60 Vbeta and 13 Jbeta primers. The table came from immunoSEQ multiplex PCR; TCRdb's copy has only in-frame clones and leaves some out. The table shows over 150,000 clones, with around 79% occurring only once. The receptor comes from a woman under 30 in good health and CMV-seronegative. Sequencing used PBMCs. The gene calls are TRBV7-2 and TRBJ1-2; possible D gene TRBD1, 5 bases. Written as DNA, the CDR3 is TGTGCCAGCAGCCAAAACAGGATGGAATATGGCTACACCTTC. This translates into CASSQNRMEYGYTF.